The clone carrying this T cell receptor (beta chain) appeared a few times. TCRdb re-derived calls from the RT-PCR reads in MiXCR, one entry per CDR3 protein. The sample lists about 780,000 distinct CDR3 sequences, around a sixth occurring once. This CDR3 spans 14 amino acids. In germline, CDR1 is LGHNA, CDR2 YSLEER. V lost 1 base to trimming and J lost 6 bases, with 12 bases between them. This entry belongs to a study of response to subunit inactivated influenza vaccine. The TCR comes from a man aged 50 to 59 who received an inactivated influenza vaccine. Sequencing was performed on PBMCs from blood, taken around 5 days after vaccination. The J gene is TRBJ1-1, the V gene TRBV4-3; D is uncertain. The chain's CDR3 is CASSQGVSYPEAFF. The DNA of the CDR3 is TGCGCCAGCAGCCAAGGGGTCTCGTACCCTGAAGCTTTCTTT.